This TCR beta chain was recovered during a study of shared T cell receptors in the human thymus. Data came from immunoSEQ multiplex PCR; TCRdb stores just in-frame clones and leaves some out. This table has 600,000 or so clones, roughly 86% appearing once. This clone was seen a few times. This same sample was also part of a study on human thymus T cells. In that study: Thymus tissue for the work was resected from patients undergoing corrective heart surgery. Both thymic and peripheral blood repertoires showed apparently biased V and J usage.

The sequence came from a boy younger than two with a congenital heart defect. The sequenced sample was thymocytes.

The CDR3 here is CASSQDPRGQGSTGNTIYF. The CDR3 DNA sequence: TGCGCCAGCAGCCAAGACCCGCGGGGACAGGGATCGACTGGAAACACCATATATTTT. The genes are TRBV4-3 and TRBJ1-3; the match to TRBD1 covers 9 bases. The CDR3 runs 19 residues. With V trimmed by 0 bases and J by 2 bases, 11 bases remained unmatched. Germline-derived CDR1 and CDR2 are LGHNA and YSLEER.